What follows are 26 T cell receptor beta chains derived from one specimen sequenced in a study of shared clonotypes between healthy human individuals. Assay: immunoSEQ multiplex PCR; the TCRdb copy retains only in-frame clones and omits some. The sample records fewer than 400,000 clones, approximately 79% being singletons. The sequenced material came from memory CD4+ T cells sorted from blood. The sample's subset: CD45RA-negative fraction. Source of these receptors: a man aged 25 to 45 in good health.

The chain carries TRBV7-2 and TRBJ2-7; TRBD2 matches at 8 bases. The CDR3 covers 14 residues. Looked up from germline, CDR1 is SGHTA and CDR2 is FQGNSA. Trimming removed 8 bases from V and 3 bases from J; junction bases left unmatched: 9. CDR3 coding DNA: TGTGCCAGCTCGAACGGGAGGGGGAACTACGAGCAGTACTTC. This sequence encodes CASSNGRGNYEQYF.

This clone has a handful of counts. Other DNA sequences of this sample code for an identical CDR3. The gene calls are TRBV7-8 and TRBJ2-7; TRBD2 matches at 8 bases. J was trimmed by 1 base and V by 4 bases; bases with no gene match: 3. Germline V gene sequence: CDR1 SGHVS, CDR2 FQNEAQ. This CDR3 comprises 14 residues. The CDR3 is CASSWSGSSYEQYF. The CDR3 DNA sequence: TGTGCCAGCAGCTGGAGCGGGAGTTCCTACGAGCAGTACTTC.

The chain employs TRBV29-1 and TRBJ2-3; D not resolved. Per the germline V gene, CDR1 is SQVTM and CDR2 is ANQGSEA. Trimming took off 2 bases at V and 0 bases at J, with 12 bases between the two ends. This CDR3 contains 15 residues. The CDR3 spells CSVESPGRSTDTQYF. The CDR3 DNA sequence: TGCAGCGTTGAAAGTCCAGGCCGCAGCACAGATACGCAGTATTTT.

The CDR3 sequence: CASSLYQGMGEKLFF. DNA of the CDR3: TGTGCCAGCAGCTTGTATCAGGGGATGGGTGAAAAACTGTTTTTT. This chain uses TRBV5-4 with TRBJ1-4, with D maybe TRBD1 (6 bases). CDR3 length equals 15 residues. Deletions cut 1 base from V and 7 bases from J, with 14 bases between. Germline CDR1 SGHNT, CDR2 YYREEE (reference sequence).

The chain recombines TRBV27 with TRBJ2-5; no firm D call. CDR1 and CDR2 from the germline V gene are MNHEY and SMNVEV (reference sequence). The CDR3 is made up of 11 amino acids. Trimming took 7 bases from V and 7 from J, leaving 10 bases between them. This CDR3 reads CASISLGTQYF. The CDR3 nucleotides are TGTGCCAGCATAAGTCTGGGGACCCAGTACTTC.

The chain links TRBV5-1 to TRBJ1-3; 7 bases are a match to TRBD1. Germline CDR1 SGHRS, CDR2 YFSETQ. With V trimmed by 4 bases and J by 4 bases, 8 bases remained unmatched. CDR3 length: 15 amino acids. CDR3 bases: TGCGCCAGCAGCCCGGATCCGGGACAGGGAAACACCATATATTTT. This codes for CASSPDPGQGNTIYF.

This clone appeared a single time. The chain combines TRBV18 with TRBJ1-4, with D possibly TRBD1 on 6 matching bases. CDR1 is KGHSH, CDR2 LQKENI, per germline. Trimming stripped 8 bases from V and 2 bases from J, with 15 bases between. This CDR3 has 15 residues. The DNA for the CDR3 is TGTGCCAGCCGGAGGGGGGTGGCGACTAATGAAAAACTGTTTTTT. This encodes CASRRGVATNEKLFF. The full variable domain, its missing parts supplied by reference TRBV18 and TRBJ1-4, is NAGVMQNPRHLVRRRGQEARLRCSPMKGHSHVYWYRQLPEEGLKFMVYLQKENIIDESGMPKERFSAEFPKEGPSILRIQQVVRGDSAAYFCASRRGVATNEKLFFGSGTQLSVL.

Many counts were recorded for this clone. V usage is TRBV25-1 and J usage is TRBJ2-2; D is perhaps TRBD2 (6 bases). This CDR3 contains 18 residues. Trimming removed 1 base at V and 2 bases at J, with 17 bases between. Germline V gene sequence: CDR1 MGHDK, CDR2 SYGVNS. CDR3 coding DNA: TGTGCCAGCAGTGAATCCCCCCGCGGACTATCCAACACCGGGGAGCTGTTTTTT. Translating gives CASSESPRGLSNTGELFF.

The rearrangement links TRBV6-6 to TRBJ2-1; D not resolved. Trimming took off 3 bases at V and 6 bases at J, with 9 bases between the two ends. Germline CDR1 reads MNHNY; CDR2 reads SVGAGI (reference sequence). The CDR3 covers 13 residues. The DNA of the CDR3 is TGTGCCAGCAGTTATGTAGAATCCAATGAGCAGTTCTTC. Its translation: CASSYVESNEQFF.

This clone was recorded only once. V usage is TRBV10-2 and J usage is TRBJ2-7; the D is unclear. The CDR3 is 14 amino acids. V was pared by 6 bases and J by 1 base, with 13 bases between. Germline V gene lookup returns CDR1 WSHSY and CDR2 SAAADI. CDR3 in amino acids: CASRSPGPSYEQYF. CDR3 DNA sequence: TGCGCCAGCAGGAGCCCCGGGCCGTCCTACGAGCAGTACTTC.

The rearrangement joins TRBV10-1 to TRBJ2-7; 7 positions match TRBD2. Per the germline V gene, CDR1 is WNHNN and CDR2 is SYGVQD (reference sequence). After removal of 5 bases from V and 7 bases from J, the junction contained 11 bases not matched to a gene. This CDR3 is built from 14 residues. The CDR3 region is CASSLLADRGEQYF. The CDR3 nucleotides are TGCGCCAGCAGTCTCCTAGCGGACCGGGGGGAGCAGTACTTC.

The chain joins TRBV6-5 to TRBJ2-5; D unresolved. The ends were cut back, 7 bases at V and 5 bases at J, with 11 bases in the middle. The length of the CDR3 is 12 residues. The germline V gene encodes CDR1 MNHEY and CDR2 SVGAGI. CDR3 in amino acids: CASISPGETQYF. In DNA, the CDR3 is TGTGCCAGCATATCCCCCGGGGAGACCCAGTACTTC.

The V call is TRBV18, the J call TRBJ1-5; D call uncertain. Trimming cost V 6 bases and J 3 bases, with 9 bases left between them. The CDR3 has 13 amino acids. CDR1 is KGHSH and CDR2 is LQKENI in the germline V gene. CDR3 sequence (DNA): TGTGCCAGCTCCCTGTGGGCCAATCAGCCCCAGCATTTT. Its protein is CASSLWANQPQHF. The full variable domain, in which reference TRBV18 and TRBJ1-5 provide the parts outside the CDR3, is NAGVMQNPRHLVRRRGQEARLRCSPMKGHSHVYWYRQLPEEGLKFMVYLQKENIIDESGMPKERFSAEFPKEGPSILRIQQVVRGDSAAYFCASSLWANQPQHFGDGTRLSIL.

The CDR3 loop is CSASPTKFF. The DNA of the CDR3 is TGCAGTGCTAGTCCGACGAAGTTCTTC. This chain uses TRBV20-1 with TRBJ2-1, with D unresolved. Trimming took off 3 bases at V and 14 bases at J, with 8 bases between the two ends. The CDR3 runs 9 residues. Germline V lookup: CDR1 DFQATT, CDR2 SNEGSKA (reference sequence).

The V gene is TRBV6-1, the J gene TRBJ2-1; 12 bases agree with TRBD2. V shed 10 bases and J 1 base; nucleotides not matched to a gene: 2. The germline gives CDR1 MNHNS, CDR2 SASEGT. This CDR3 region has 14 residues. As DNA, the CDR3 is TGTGCCACCGGACTAGCGGGGTCCTACAATGAGCAGTTCTTC. Translated: CATGLAGSYNEQFF.

The chain recombines TRBV5-1 with TRBJ2-5; weak D call: TRBD1 (6 bases). Trimming took off 3 bases at V and 2 bases at J, with 11 bases between the two ends. This CDR3 is 14 amino acids long. Germline V lookup: CDR1 SGHRS, CDR2 YFSETQ. In DNA, the CDR3 is TGCGCCAGCAGCTCCCCGGGACAACAAGAGACCCAGTACTTC. It yields the protein CASSSPGQQETQYF.

This chain joins TRBV7-9 and TRBJ2-3; D remains unclear. The CDR3 runs to 15 residues. In germline, CDR1 is SEHNR, CDR2 FQNEAQ (reference sequence). The V end was cut by 2 bases, the J end by 4 bases, with 13 bases between. This CDR3 is CASSLIVGSSDTQYF. In DNA form, the CDR3 reads TGTGCCAGCAGCTTAATTGTGGGTAGCTCAGATACGCAGTATTTT.

The gene calls are TRBV6-1 and TRBJ2-7, with 8 bases lining up with TRBD1. The J segment lost 3 bases and the V segment lost 4 bases, leaving 14 bases of the junction unmatched. CDR1 is MNHNS and CDR2 is SASEGT in the germline V gene. There are 17 residues in the CDR3. The CDR3 spells CASSVVDRGPLYYEQYF. CDR3 DNA sequence: TGTGCCAGCAGTGTAGTTGACAGGGGCCCTCTTTACTACGAGCAGTACTTC.

V and J are TRBV5-4 and TRBJ2-2; possibly TRBD2 for D (6 bases). Germline values: CDR1 SGHNT, CDR2 YYREEE (reference sequence). The CDR3 contains 15 residues. V lost 1 base to trimming and J lost 4 bases, with 11 bases between them. The CDR3 DNA is TGTGCCAGCAGCTTGTGGAGGGGCGGCACCGGGGAGCTGTTTTTT. Translating gives CASSLWRGGTGELFF.

The chain carries TRBV18 and TRBJ1-1, with D perhaps matching TRBD1 (6 bases). There are 14 residues in the CDR3. The V end was cut by 6 bases, the J end by 5 bases, with 16 bases between. Germline assignment: CDR1 KGHSH and CDR2 LQKENI. This chain's CDR3 is CASSLRQEGTEAFF. CDR3 nucleotide sequence: TGTGCCAGCTCTCTTAGACAGGAAGGGACTGAAGCTTTCTTT.

The rearrangement links TRBV2 to TRBJ2-1; weak D call: TRBD2 (6 bases). The CDR3 has 14 residues. The V gene lost 8 bases and the J gene lost 9 bases, with 20 bases spanning the gap. CDR1 SNHLY and CDR2 FYNNEI come from the germline V gene. The CDR3 DNA reads TGTGCCAGCCGCCCCTCTAGCGCTCAGGGTGAGCAGTTCTTC. Protein: CASRPSSAQGEQFF.

CDR3 residues: CAISELGEQFF. The CDR3 DNA is TGTGCCATCAGTGAATTGGGGGAGCAGTTCTTC. J is TRBJ2-1 and V is TRBV10-3; D not resolved. Germline values: CDR1 ENHRY, CDR2 SYGVKD. V was clipped by 3 bases and J by 10 bases, with 7 bases between them. This CDR3 has 11 amino acids.

Remarks on this clone: The junction differs from germline at one of its ends, possibly a read error. V and J are TRBV5-1 and TRBJ2-5, with TRBD2 matching 9 bases. CDR1 SGHRS and CDR2 YFSETQ come from the germline V gene. The CDR3 is 14 residues long. The CDR3 is CASSLGEQAGGSNF. CDR3 bases: TGCGCCAGCAGCTTGGGGGAACAAGCGGGAGGATCGAACTTC.

This clone was seen a few times. This sample includes further DNA sequences coding for the same CDR3. The chain is built from TRBV2 and TRBJ2-5; the match to TRBD1 covers 8 bases. The CDR3 contains 13 residues. Germline loops: CDR1 SNHLY, CDR2 FYNNEI. The trim removed 3 bases at V and 4 bases at J, leaving 1 base unmatched. Here the CDR3 DNA reads TGTGCCAGCAGTGACAGGGGGCGAGAGACCCAGTACTTC. It encodes CASSDRGRETQYF. The variable domain in full, with the rest retrieved from reference TRBV2 and TRBJ2-5, is EPEVTQTPSHQVTQMGQEVILRCVPISNHLYFYWYRQILGQKVEFLVSFYNNEISEKSEIFDDQFSVERPDGSNFTLKIRSTKLEDSAMYFCASSDRGRETQYFGPGTRLLVL.

This chain joins TRBV1 and TRBJ2-6. TRBV1 is recorded as a pseudogene. The CDR3 has 13 amino acids. The CDR3 protein is CTSSQSRANVLTF. CDR3 nucleotides: TGCACCAGCAGTCAAAGTCGGGCCAACGTCCTGACTTTC.

The chain combines TRBV7-6 with TRBJ2-7, with TRBD2 identical over 7 bases. The CDR3 runs to 15 residues. V lost 5 bases and J lost 5; bases outside the gene matches: 12. CDR1 is SGHVS and CDR2 is FNYEAQ in the germline V gene. The CDR3 nucleotides read TGTGCCAGCAGCGGTTGGGGGGGGAGGGCCGACGAGCAGTACTTC. This codes for CASSGWGGRADEQYF.